Described below is a single T cell receptor beta chain sequence and its context. What it binds is unknown. This sample was taken from a study of T cell repertoires in cytomegalovirus infection. Looking at the study overall: Alongside well-studied HLA-B-restricted CMV epitopes, recently identified HLA-C-restricted CMV epitopes were also used. Through public TCR beta signatures, both CMV infection and matching HLA type were indicated.

Study results and caveats: Cumulative frequency of public TCR beta families picked out carriers of CMV plus the relevant HLA.

The CDR3 spans 15 residues. Germline V CDR1 and CDR2: SEHNR, FQNEAQ (reference sequence). J was trimmed by 4 bases and V by 4 bases; bases with no gene match: 8. MiXCR, run by TCRdb on the reads, gives a single entry per CDR3 protein. The profile covers approximately 89,000 distinct CDR3 sequences, with 25% to 30% appearing a single time and over 60% taken by the ten largest. J is TRBJ2-5 and V is TRBV7-9; TRBD1 agrees at 8 bases. The sample consisted of CD8+ T cells from cultured PBMCs, taken from culture after CMV antigen stimulation. The clonotype comes from a human donor in good health (CMV status not recorded). Some clones in this sample may be carry-over from other donors' samples. The chain's CDR3 is CASSSDRVGRETQYF. The CDR3 DNA sequence: TGTGCCAGCAGCTCGGACAGGGTTGGTAGAGAGACCCAGTACTTC. The variable domain in full, completed from reference TRBV7-9 and TRBJ2-5, reads DTGVSQNPRHKITKRGQNVTFRCDPISEHNRLYWYRQTLGQGPEFLTYFQNEAQLEKSRLLSDRFSAERPKGSFSTLEIQRTEQGDSAMYLCASSSDRVGRETQYFGPGTRLLVL.